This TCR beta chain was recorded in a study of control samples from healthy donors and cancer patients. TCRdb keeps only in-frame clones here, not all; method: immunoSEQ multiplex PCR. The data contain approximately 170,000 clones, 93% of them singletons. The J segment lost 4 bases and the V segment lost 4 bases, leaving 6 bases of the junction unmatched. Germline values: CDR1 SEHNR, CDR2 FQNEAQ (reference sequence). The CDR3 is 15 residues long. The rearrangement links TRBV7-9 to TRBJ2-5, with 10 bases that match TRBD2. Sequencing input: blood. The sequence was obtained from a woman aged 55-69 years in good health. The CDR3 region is CASSSGQREGETQYF. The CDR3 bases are TGTGCCAGCAGCTCGGGACAGCGGGAGGGAGAGACCCAGTACTTC.